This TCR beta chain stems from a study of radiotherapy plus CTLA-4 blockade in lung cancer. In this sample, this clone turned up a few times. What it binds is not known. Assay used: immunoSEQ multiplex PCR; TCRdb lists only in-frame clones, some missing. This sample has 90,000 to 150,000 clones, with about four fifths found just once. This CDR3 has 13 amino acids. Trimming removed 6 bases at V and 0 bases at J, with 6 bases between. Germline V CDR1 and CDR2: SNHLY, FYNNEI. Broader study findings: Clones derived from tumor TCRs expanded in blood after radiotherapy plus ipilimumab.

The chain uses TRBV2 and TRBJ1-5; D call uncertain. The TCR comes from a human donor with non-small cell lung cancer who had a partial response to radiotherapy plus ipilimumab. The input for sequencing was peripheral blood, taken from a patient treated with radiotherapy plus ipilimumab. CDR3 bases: TGTGCCAGCAGCGTAGATAGCAATCAGCCCCAGCATTTT. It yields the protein CASSVDSNQPQHF.